This passage covers 3 T cell receptor beta chains from one sample sequenced in a study of monozygotic twins with inflammatory bowel disease (dated by TCRdb to the late 2010s). Libraries were constructed by 5' RACE. The sample was run on an Illumina HiSeq 2500. TCRdb reanalyzed the reads, keeping one entry per CDR3 protein sequence and omitting DNA. The table for this sample lists some 300,000 distinct CDR3 sequences. The top ten constitute 5% to 6% of the sample. The sample comprised blood. The receptor source for this set is a human donor with ulcerative colitis or Crohn's disease, or a healthy co-twin of an affected twin (not recorded which).

The gene calls are TRBV7-6 and TRBJ2-3; TCRdb designates TRBD2, a call that cannot be tested without DNA. The CDR3 totals 19 residues. The germline gives CDR1 SGHVS, CDR2 FNYEAQ. Here the CDR3 reads CASSHLAGGPEGKTDTQYF.

The rearrangement uses TRBV9 and TRBJ2-6. Germline V gene lookup returns CDR1 SGDLS and CDR2 YYNGEE. The CDR3 is made up of 15 amino acids. CDR3: CASSVEGTGANVLTF.

The chain employs TRBV30 and TRBJ1-1; the D gene TCRdb calls, TRBD1, cannot be checked with no DNA. This CDR3 spans 13 amino acids. Germline V gene data show CDR1 as GTSNPN and CDR2 as SVGIG (reference sequence). This CDR3 is CAWSTQGGTEAFF. Using reference TRBV30 and TRBJ1-1 for the parts outside the CDR3, the full variable domain is SQTIHQWPATLVQPVGSPLSLECTVEGTSNPNLYWYRQAAGRGLQLLFYSVGIGQISSEVPQNLSASRPQDRQFILSSKKLLLSDSGFYLCAWSTQGGTEAFFGQGTRLTVV.